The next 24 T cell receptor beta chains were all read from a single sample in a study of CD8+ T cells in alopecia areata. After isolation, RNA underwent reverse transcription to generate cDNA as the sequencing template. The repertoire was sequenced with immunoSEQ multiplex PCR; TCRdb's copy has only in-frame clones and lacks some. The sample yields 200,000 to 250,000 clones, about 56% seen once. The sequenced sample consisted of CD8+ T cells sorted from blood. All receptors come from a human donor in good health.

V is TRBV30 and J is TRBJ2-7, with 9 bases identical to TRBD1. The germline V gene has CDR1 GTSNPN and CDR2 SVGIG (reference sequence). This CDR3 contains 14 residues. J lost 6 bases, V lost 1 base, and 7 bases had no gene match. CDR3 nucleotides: TGTGCCTGGAGTGGGACAGGGGCGACATTCGAGCAGTACTTC. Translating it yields CAWSGTGATFEQYF.

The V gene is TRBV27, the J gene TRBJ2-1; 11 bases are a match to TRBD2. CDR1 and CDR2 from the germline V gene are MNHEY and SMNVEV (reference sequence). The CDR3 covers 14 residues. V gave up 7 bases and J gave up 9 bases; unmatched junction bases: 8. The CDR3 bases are TGTGCCAGCACTACTAGCGGGGGTATGAGTGAGCAGTTCTTC. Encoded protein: CASTTSGGMSEQFF.

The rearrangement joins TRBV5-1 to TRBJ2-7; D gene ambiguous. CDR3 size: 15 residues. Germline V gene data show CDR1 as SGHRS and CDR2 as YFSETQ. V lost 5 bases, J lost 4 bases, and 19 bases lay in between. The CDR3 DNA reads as TGCGCCAGCAGAACTGAAGGGCGGACCTCATACGAGCAGTACTTC. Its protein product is CASRTEGRTSYEQYF. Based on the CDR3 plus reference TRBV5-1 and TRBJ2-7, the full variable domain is KAGVTQTPRYLIKTRGQQVTLSCSPISGHRSVSWYQQTPGQGLQFLFEYFSETQRNKGNFPGRFSGRQFSNSRSEMNVSTLELGDSALYLCASRTEGRTSYEQYFGPGTRLTVT.

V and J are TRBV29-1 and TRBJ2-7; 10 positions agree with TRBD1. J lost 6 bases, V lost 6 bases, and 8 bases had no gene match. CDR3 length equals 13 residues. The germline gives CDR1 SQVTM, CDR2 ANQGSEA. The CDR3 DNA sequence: TGCAGCGTCGTGATGACAGGGGGCGGCGAGCAGTACTTC. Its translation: CSVVMTGGGEQYF.

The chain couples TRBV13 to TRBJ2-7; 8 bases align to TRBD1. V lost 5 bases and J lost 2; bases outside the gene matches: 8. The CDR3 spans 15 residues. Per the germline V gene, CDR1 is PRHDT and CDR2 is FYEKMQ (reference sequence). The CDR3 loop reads CASSPGQDRAYEQYF. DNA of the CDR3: TGTGCCAGCAGCCCCGGGCAGGACAGGGCCTACGAGCAGTACTTC. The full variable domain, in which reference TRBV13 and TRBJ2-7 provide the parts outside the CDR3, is AAGVIQSPRHLIKEKRETATLKCYPIPRHDTVYWYQQGPGQDPQFLISFYEKMQSDKGSIPDRFSAQQFSDYHSELNMSSLELGDSALYFCASSPGQDRAYEQYFGPGTRLTVT.

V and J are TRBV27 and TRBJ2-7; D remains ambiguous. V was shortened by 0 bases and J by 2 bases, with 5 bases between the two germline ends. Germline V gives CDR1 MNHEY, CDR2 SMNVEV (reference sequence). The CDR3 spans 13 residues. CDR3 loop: CASSLSAAYEQYF. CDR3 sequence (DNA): TGTGCCAGCAGTTTATCGGCGGCCTACGAGCAGTACTTC.

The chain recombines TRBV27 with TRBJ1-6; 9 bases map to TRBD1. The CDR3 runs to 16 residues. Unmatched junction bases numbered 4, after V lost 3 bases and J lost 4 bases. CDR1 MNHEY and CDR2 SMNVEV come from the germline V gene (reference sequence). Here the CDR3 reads CASSLIGTGYNSPLHF. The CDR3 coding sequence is TGTGCCAGCAGTTTGATCGGGACAGGGTATAATTCACCCCTCCACTTT.

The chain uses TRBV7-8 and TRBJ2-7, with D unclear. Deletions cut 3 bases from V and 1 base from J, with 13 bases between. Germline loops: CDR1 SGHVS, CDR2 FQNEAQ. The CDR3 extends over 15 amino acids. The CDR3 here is CASSLSGLVSYEQYF. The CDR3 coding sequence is TGTGCCAGCAGCTTGTCAGGTCTCGTGTCCTACGAGCAGTACTTC.

The CDR3 protein is CASLPPGVHGYTF. The CDR3 DNA reads as TGTGCCAGCCTACCGCCAGGGGTCCATGGCTACACCTTC. The J gene is TRBJ1-2, the V gene TRBV7-9; D might be TRBD1 (6 bases). The CDR3 consists of 13 residues. CDR1 and CDR2 from the germline V gene are SEHNR and FQNEAQ (reference sequence). V shed 8 bases and J shed 6 bases, with 16 bases lying between them.

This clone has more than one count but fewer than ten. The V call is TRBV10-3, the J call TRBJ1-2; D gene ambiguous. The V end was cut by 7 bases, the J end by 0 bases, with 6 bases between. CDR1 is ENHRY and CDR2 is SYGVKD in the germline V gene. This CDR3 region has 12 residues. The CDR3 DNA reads TGTGCCATCATGCAGACTAACTATGGCTACACCTTC. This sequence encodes CAIMQTNYGYTF.

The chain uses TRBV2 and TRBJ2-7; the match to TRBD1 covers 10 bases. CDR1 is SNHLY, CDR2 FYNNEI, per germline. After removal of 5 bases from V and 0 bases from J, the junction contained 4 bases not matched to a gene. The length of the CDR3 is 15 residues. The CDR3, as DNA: TGTGCCAGCAGTCAGGACAGGGGGAGCTCCTACGAGCAGTACTTC. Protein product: CASSQDRGSSYEQYF.

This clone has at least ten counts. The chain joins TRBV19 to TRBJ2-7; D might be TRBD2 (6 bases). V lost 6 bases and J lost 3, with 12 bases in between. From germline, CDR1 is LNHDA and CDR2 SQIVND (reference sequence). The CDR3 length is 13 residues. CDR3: CASSPGSNYEQYF. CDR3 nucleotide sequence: TGTGCCAGTAGCCCCGGGAGTAACTACGAGCAGTACTTC.

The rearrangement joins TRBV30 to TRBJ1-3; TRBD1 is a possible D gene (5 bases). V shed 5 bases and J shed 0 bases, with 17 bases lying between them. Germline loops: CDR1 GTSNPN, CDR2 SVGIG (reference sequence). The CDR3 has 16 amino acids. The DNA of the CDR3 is TGTGCCTGGGGGGACCGTCGAAGGAGCTCTGGAAACACCATATATTTT. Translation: CAWGDRRRSSGNTIYF.

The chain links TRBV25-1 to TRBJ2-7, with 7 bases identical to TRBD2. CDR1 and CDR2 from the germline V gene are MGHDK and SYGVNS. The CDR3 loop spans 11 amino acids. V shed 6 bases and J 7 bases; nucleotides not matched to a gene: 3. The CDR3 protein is CASRIGGEQYF. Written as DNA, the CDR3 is TGTGCCAGCAGAATCGGGGGGGAGCAGTACTTC.

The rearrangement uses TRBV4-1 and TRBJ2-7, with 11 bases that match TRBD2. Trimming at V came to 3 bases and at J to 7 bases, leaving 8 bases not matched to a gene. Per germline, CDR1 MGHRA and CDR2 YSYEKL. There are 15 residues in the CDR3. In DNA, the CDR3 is TGCGCCAGCAGCCACCCCTTAGCGGGGGGGTATGAGCAGTACTTC. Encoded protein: CASSHPLAGGYEQYF.

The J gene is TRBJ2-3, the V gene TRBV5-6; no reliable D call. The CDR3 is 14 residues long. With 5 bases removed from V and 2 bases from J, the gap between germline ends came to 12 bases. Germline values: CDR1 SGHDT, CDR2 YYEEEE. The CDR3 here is CASSYRVNTDTQYF. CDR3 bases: TGTGCCAGCAGTTACCGGGTGAACACAGATACGCAGTATTTT.

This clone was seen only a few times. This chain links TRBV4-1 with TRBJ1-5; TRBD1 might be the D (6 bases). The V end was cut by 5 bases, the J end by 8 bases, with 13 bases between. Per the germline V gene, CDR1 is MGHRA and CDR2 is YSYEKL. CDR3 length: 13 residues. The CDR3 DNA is TGCGCCAGCAGCGAAGGGGGGCTGAAGCCCCAGCATTTT. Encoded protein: CASSEGGLKPQHF.

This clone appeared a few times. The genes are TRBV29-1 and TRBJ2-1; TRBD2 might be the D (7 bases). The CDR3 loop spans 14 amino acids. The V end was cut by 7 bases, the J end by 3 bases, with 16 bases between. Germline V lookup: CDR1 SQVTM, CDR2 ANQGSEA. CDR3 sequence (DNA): TGCAGCGACAGCGGGACACGGAACTACAATGAGCAGTTCTTC. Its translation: CSDSGTRNYNEQFF.

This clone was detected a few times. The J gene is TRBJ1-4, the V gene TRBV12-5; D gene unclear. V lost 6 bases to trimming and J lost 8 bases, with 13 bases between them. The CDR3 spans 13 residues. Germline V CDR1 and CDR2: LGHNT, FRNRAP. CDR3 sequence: CASGQDILEKLFF. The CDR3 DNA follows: TGTGCTAGTGGCCAAGACATCCTAGAAAAACTGTTTTTT.

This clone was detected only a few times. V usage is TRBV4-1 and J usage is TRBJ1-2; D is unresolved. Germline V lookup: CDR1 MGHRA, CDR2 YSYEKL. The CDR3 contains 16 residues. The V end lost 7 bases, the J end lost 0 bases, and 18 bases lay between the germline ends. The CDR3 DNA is TGCGCCAGCAACCCCTCGTTGACGGAATCTAACTATGGCTACACCTTC. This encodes CASNPSLTESNYGYTF.

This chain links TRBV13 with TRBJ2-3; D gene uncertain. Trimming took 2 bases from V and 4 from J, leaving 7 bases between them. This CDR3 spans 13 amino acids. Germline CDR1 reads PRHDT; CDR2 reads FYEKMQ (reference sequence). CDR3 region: CASSLKGADTQYF. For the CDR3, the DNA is TGTGCCAGCAGCTTAAAAGGAGCAGATACGCAGTATTTT.

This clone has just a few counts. This chain's CDR3 is CASSWTLAKNIQYF. Written as DNA, the CDR3 is TGTGCCAGCAGTTGGACTTTAGCCAAAAACATTCAGTACTTC. The V call is TRBV28, the J call TRBJ2-4, with D maybe TRBD2 (5 bases). The germline CDR1 and CDR2 sequences are MDHEN and SYDVKM. Trimming took 4 bases from V and 0 from J, leaving 7 bases between them. The CDR3 runs 14 residues.

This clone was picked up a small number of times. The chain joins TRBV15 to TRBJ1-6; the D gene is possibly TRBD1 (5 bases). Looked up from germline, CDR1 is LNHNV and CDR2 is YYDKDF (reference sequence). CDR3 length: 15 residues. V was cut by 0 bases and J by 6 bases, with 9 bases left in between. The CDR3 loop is CATSRDRGPNSPLHF. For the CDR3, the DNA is TGTGCCACCAGCAGAGACCGGGGCCCTAATTCACCCCTCCACTTT.

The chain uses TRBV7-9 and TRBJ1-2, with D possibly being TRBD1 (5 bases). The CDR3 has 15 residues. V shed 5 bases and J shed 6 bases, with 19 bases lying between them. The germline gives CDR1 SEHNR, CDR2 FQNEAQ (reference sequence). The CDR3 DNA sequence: TGTGCCAGCAGCCCGGTTGGGACGGCGGAGGATGGCTACACCTTC. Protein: CASSPVGTAEDGYTF.